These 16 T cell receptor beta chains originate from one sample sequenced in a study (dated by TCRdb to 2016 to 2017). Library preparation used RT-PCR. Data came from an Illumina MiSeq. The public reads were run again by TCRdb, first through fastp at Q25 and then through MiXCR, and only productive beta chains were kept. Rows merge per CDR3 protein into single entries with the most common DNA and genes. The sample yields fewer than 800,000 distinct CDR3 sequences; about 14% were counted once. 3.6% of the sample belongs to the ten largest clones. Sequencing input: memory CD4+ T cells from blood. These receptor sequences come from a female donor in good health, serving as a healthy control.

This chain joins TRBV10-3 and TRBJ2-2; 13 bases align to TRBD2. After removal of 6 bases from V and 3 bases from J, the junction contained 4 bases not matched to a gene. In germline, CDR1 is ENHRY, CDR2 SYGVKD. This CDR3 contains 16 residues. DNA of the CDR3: TGTGCCATCAGGGGACTAGCGGGAAGGGACACCGGGGAGCTGTTTTTT. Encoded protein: CAIRGLAGRDTGELFF.

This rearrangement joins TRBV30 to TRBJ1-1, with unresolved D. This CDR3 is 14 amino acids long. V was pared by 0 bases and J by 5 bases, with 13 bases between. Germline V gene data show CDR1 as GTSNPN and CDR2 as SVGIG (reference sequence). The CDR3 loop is CAWSVGVAGTEAFF. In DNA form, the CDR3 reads TGTGCCTGGAGTGTCGGGGTGGCGGGGACTGAAGCTTTCTTT.

The CDR3 protein is CASTAGQQYEQFF. Written as DNA, the CDR3 is TGTGCCAGCACCGCGGGACAGCAATATGAGCAGTTCTTC. V gene TRBV4-2 combines with J gene TRBJ2-1; TRBD1 might be the D (7 bases). V lost 7 bases and J 8 bases, leaving 15 bases between the germline ends. The V gene's germline CDR1 is LGHNA and CDR2 YNFKEQ. The CDR3 totals 13 residues.

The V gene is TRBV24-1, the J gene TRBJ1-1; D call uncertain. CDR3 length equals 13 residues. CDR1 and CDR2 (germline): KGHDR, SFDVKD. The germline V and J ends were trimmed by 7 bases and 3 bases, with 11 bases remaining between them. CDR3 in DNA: TGTGCCACCAGCCGGGGTCGGGACACTGAAGCTTTCTTT. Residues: CATSRGRDTEAFF.

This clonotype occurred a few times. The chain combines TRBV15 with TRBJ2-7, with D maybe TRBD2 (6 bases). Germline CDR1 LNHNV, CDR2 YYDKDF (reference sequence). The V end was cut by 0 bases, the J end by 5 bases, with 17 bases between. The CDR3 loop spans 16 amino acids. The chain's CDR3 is CATSRDGGGNADEQYF. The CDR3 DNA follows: TGTGCCACCAGCAGAGATGGGGGAGGTAACGCCGACGAGCAGTACTTC.

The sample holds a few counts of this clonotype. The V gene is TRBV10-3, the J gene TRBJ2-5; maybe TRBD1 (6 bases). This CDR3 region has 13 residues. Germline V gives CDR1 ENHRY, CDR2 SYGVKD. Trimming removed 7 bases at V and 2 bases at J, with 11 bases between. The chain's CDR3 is CAITRDTQETQYF. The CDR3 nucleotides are TGTGCCATCACCCGGGACACACAAGAGACCCAGTACTTC.

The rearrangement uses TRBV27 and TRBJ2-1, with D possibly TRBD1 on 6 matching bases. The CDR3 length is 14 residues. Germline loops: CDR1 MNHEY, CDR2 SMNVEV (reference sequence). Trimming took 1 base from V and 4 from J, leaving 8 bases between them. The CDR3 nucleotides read TGTGCCAGCAGTTTATTTAGGGGGTACAATGAGCAGTTCTTC. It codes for CASSLFRGYNEQFF.

The CDR3: CSAISGTGDEQYF. As DNA, the CDR3 is TGCAGTGCTATATCCGGGACAGGGGACGAGCAGTACTTC. V usage is TRBV20-1 and J usage is TRBJ2-7, with 10 bases fitting TRBD1. V lost 4 bases and J lost 5; bases outside the gene matches: 5. The CDR3 is 13 amino acids. The germline gives CDR1 DFQATT, CDR2 SNEGSKA (reference sequence).

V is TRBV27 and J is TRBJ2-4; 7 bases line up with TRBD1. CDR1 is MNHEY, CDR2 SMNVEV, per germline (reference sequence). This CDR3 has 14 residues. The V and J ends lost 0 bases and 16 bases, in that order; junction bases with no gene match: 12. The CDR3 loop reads CASSLSISTGKFYF. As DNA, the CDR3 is TGTGCCAGCAGTTTATCGATATCGACAGGGAAATTTTACTTC.

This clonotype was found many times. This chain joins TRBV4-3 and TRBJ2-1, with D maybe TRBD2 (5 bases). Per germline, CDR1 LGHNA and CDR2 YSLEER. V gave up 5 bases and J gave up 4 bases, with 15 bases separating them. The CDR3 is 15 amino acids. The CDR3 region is CASSKAGQPYNEQFF. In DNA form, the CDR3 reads TGCGCCAGCAGCAAGGCGGGCCAGCCGTACAATGAGCAGTTCTTC.

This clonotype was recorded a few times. CDR3 residues: CASSSSGDNTGELFF. CDR3 coding DNA: TGTGCCAGCAGCTCTAGCGGGGATAACACCGGGGAGCTGTTTTTT. The chain has TRBV7-3 and TRBJ2-2; TRBD2 aligns across 9 bases. Germline V gene sequence: CDR1 SGHTA, CDR2 FQGTGA. CDR3 length equals 15 residues. Trimming took 4 bases from V and 2 from J; bases not matched to a gene: 2.

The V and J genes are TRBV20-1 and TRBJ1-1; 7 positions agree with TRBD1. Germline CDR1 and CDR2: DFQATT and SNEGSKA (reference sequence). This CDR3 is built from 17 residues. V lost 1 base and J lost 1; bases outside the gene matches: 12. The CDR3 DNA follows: TGCAGTGCTAGAGTACGCGGGGGGGGACAGTCGAACACTGAAGCTTTCTTT. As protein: CSARVRGGGQSNTEAFF.

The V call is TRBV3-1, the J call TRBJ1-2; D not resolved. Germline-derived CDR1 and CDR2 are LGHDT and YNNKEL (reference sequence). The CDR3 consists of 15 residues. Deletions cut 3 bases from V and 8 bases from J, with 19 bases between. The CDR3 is CASSQGRTFPRGYTF. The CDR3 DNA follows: TGTGCCAGCAGCCAGGGGAGGACCTTTCCTCGGGGCTACACCTTC.

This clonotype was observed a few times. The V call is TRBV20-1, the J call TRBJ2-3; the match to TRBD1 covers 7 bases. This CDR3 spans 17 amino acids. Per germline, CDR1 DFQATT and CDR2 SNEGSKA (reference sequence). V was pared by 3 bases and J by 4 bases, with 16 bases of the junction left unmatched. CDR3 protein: CSASWVGRGTKADTQYF. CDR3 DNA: TGCAGTGCTAGTTGGGTTGGCAGGGGGACGAAGGCAGATACGCAGTATTTT.

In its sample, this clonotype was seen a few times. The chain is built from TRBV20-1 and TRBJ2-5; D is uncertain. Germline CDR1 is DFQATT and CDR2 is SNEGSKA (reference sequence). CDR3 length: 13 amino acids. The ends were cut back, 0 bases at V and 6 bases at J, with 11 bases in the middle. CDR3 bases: TGCAGTGCTAGAGATCTTGGGTCCAAGACCCAGTACTTC. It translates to CSARDLGSKTQYF.

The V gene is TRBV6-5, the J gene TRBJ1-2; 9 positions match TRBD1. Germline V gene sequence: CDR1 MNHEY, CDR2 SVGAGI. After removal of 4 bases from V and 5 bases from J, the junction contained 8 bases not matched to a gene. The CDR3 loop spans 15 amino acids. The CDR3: CASSFSGTGIYGYTF. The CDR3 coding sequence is TGTGCCAGCAGTTTCTCCGGGACAGGGATATATGGCTACACCTTC.